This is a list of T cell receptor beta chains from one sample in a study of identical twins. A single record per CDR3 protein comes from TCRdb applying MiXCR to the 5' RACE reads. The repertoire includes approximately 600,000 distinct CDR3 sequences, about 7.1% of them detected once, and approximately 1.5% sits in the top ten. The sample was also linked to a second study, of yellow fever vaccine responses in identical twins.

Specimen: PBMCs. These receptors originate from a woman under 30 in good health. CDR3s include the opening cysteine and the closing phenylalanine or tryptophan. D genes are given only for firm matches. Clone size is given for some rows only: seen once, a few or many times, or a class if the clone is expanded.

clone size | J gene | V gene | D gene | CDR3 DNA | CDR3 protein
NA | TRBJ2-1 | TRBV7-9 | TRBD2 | TGTGCCAGCAGCCCTCTAGCGGGACCCTGCAATGAGCAGTTCTTC | CASSPLAGPCNEQFF
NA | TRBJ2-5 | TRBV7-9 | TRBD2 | TGTGCCAGGGGCCCTGGGCTCGGTCTAGCGGGGGCGGAGACCCAGTACTTC | CARGPGLGLAGAETQYF
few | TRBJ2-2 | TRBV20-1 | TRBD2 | TGCAGTGCCCCTCGCAAGACTAGCGGAAACACCGGGGAGCTGTTTTTT | CSAPRKTSGNTGELFF
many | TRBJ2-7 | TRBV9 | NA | TGTGCCAGCAGCCGAACCTGGAGCGGCTACGAGCAGTACTTC | CASSRTWSGYEQYF
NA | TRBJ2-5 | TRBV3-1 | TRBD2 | TGTGCCAGCAGCAACCATAGCGGGAGTTTTTACGAGACCCAGTACTTC | CASSNHSGSFYETQYF
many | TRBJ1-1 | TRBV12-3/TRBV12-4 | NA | TGTGCCAGCAATTACCAGGGGCCGAACACTGAAGCTTTCTTT | CASNYQGPNTEAFF
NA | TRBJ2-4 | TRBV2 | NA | TGTGCCAGCAGACCAACGCCTAGGGGCGTTCAGTACTTC | CASRPTPRGVQYF
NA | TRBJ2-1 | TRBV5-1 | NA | TGCGCCAGCAGCTTACGAATTAGCGTCTACAATGAGCAGTTCTTC | CASSLRISVYNEQFF
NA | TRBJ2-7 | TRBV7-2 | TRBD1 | TGTGCCAGCAGCCAGGACAGGGGGCCCTACGAGCAGTACTTC | CASSQDRGPYEQYF
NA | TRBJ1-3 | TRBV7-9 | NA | TGTGCCAGCAGCTTAGCGCCGAGGACACTCCTTGGAAACACCATATATTTT | CASSLAPRTLLGNTIYF
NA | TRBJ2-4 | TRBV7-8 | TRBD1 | TGTGCCAGCAGCCCGAGGACAGGGGGGATTAACAACGACCAAAACATTCAGTACTTC | CASSPRTGGINNDQNIQYF
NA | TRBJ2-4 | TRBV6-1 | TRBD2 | TGTGCCAGCAGGTTTGGGGGGGGAGACATTCAGTACTTC | CASRFGGGDIQYF
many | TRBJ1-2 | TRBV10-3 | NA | TGTGCCTCATGCCCCTTCGGATCCCTTAGGGATGGCTACACCTTC | CASCPFGSLRDGYTF